The present T cell receptor (beta chain) was sequenced within a study of OX40 agonist ivuxolimab in advanced cancers. Broader study findings: Average numbers of expanded clones were greater in CD8+ T cells than in CD4+. CD4+ and CD8+ T cells in blood underwent clonal expansion by week 6 at 0.1 to 3.0 mg/kg.

TCRdb's copy holds only in-frame clones and misses some; the assay was immunoSEQ multiplex PCR. The repertoire holds more than 25,000 clones, around 79% seen once, with roughly 33% in the top ten. Regarding this clone: As yet, its antigen is unknown.

The V gene lost 0 bases and the J gene lost 0 bases, with 9 bases spanning the gap. The CDR3 spans 16 residues. The V gene's germline CDR1 is MNHEY and CDR2 SVGAGI. Autoimmune disease history or systemic immunosuppression led to patient exclusion. The material was CD4+ or CD8+ T cells sorted from blood, obtained in a trial of the OX40 agonist ivuxolimab. The chain couples TRBV6-5 to TRBJ1-3; D remains ambiguous. The origin of this receptor is an adult with an advanced solid tumor such as melanoma, head and neck, liver or kidney cancer. CDR3 in DNA: TGTGCCAGCAGTTACTCGAATGACGGCTCTGGAAACACCATATATTTT. Translation gives CASSYSNDGSGNTIYF.